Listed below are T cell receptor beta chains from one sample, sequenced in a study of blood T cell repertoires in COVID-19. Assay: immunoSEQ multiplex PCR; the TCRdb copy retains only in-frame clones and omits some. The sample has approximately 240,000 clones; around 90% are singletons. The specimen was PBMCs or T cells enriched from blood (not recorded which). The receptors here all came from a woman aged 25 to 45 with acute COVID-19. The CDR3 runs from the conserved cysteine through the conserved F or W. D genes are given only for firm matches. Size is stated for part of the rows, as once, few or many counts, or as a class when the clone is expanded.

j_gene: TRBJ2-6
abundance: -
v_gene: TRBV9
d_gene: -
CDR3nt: TGTGCCAGCAGCGTAGACGTCGGCGACACTGGGGCCAACGTCCTGACTTTC
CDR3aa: CASSVDVGDTGANVLTF

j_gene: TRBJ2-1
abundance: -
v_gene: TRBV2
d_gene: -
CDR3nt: TGTGCCAGCAGTGAATTCTCAGCAGGGGTCAAGTTCTTC
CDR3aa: CASSEFSAGVKFF

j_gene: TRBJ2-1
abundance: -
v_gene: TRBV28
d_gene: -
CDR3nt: TGTGCCAGCAGTTTAACCCTGGGGGCATATGAGCAGTTCTTC
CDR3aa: CASSLTLGAYEQFF

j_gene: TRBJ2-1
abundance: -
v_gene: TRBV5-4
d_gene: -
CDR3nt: TGTGCCAGCAGCTTTAGTTACAATGAGCAGTTCTTC
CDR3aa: CASSFSYNEQFF

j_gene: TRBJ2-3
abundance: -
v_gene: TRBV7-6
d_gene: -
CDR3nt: TGTGCCAGCAGCTTAGAGGCAGGGTCAGATACGCAGTATTTT
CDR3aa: CASSLEAGSDTQYF

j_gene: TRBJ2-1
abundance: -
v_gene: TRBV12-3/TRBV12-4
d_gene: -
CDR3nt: TGTGCCAGCACCAGCCAGGGTTCCAATGAGCAGTTCTTC
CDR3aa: CASTSQGSNEQFF

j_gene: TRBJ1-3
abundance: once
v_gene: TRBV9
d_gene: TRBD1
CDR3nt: TGTGCCAGCAGCGTATTTGACAGGGCAAGCTCTGGAAACACCATATATTTT
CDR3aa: CASSVFDRASSGNTIYF

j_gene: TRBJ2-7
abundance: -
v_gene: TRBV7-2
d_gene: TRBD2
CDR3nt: TGTGCCAGCAGCCCGACCCTTCGCGGGAGTTCTTATAAGCAGTACTTC
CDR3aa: CASSPTLRGSSYKQYF

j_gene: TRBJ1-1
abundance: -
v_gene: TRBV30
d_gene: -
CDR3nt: TGTGCCTGGAGTGTATACATGAACACTGAAGCTTTCTTT
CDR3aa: CAWSVYMNTEAFF

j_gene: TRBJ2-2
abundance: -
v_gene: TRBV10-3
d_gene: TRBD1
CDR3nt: TGTGCCATCAGTGAGCTGGGACAGGGGGTGAACACCGGGGAGCTGTTTTTT
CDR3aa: CAISELGQGVNTGELFF

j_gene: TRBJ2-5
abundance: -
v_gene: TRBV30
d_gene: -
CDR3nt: TGTGCCTGGAGTTCAGGGCAGACCCAGTACTTC
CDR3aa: CAWSSGQTQYF

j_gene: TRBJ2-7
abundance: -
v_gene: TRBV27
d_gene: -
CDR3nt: TGTGCCAGCAGTCCCCAGGCCTACGAGCAGTACTTC
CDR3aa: CASSPQAYEQYF

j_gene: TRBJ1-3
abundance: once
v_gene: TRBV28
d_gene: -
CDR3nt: TGTGCCAGCAGTTTACTAGGAAACACCATATATTTT
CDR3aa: CASSLLGNTIYF

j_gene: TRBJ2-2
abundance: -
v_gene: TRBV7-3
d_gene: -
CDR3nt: TGTGCCAGCAGCCAGTACAGGGTCGCCGGGGAGCTGTTTTTT
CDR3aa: CASSQYRVAGELFF

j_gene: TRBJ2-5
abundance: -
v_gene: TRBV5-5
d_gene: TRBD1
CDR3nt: TGTGCCAGCAGCCTGGACAGGGGGCTAGAGACCCAGTACTTC
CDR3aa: CASSLDRGLETQYF

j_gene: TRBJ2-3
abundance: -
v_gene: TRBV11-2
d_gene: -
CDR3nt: TGTGCCAGCAGCTTTATTACTGGGGGCGGAAGCACAGATACGCAGTATTTT
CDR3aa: CASSFITGGGSTDTQYF

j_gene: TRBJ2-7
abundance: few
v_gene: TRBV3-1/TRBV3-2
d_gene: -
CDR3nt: TGTGCCAGCAGCCAGAGGGCTAAGCAGTACTTC
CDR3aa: CASSQRAKQYF

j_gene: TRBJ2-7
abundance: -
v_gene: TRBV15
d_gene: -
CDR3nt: TGTGCCACCAGCAGAGAACTAACAGGGAGCTCCTACGAGCAGTACTTC
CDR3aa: CATSRELTGSSYEQYF

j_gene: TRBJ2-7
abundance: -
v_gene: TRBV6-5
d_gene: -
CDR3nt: TGTGCCAGCAGTTACTCGTTCTTGGGCCTCCACGAGCAGTACTTC
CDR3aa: CASSYSFLGLHEQYF

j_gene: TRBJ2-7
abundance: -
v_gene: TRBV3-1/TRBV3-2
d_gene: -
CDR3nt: TGTGCCAGCAGCCAAGATTCGGGGATTTACGAGCAGTACTTC
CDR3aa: CASSQDSGIYEQYF

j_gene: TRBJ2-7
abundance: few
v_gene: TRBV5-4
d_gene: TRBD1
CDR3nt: TGTGCCAGCAGCTTGGAAGGGGGCGCCTACGAGCAGTACTTC
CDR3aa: CASSLEGGAYEQYF

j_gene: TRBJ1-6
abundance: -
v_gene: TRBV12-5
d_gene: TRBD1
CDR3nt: TGTGCTAGTGGTTTGTGGACAGGCGGAAATTCACCCCTCCACTTT
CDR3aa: CASGLWTGGNSPLHF

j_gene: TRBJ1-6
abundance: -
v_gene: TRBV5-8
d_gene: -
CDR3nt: TGTGCCAGCAGCTTGGAGACAGCTTCACCCCTCCACTTT
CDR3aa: CASSLETASPLHF

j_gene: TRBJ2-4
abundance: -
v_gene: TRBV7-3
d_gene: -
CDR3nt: TGTGCCAGCAGCGACAGCCGCGCCAAAAACATTCAGTACTTC
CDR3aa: CASSDSRAKNIQYF

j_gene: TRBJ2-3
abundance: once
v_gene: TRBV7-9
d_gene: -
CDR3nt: TGTGCCAGCAGCTTAGACTTACAGGGTAACACAGATACGCAGTATTTT
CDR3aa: CASSLDLQGNTDTQYF

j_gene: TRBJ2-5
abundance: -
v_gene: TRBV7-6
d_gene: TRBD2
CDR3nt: TGTGCCAGCAGCCCTCGCGGGTCTAGCGGGGGGACCTTAGAGACCCAGTACTTC
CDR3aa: CASSPRGSSGGTLETQYF

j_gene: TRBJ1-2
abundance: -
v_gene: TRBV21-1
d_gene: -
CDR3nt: TGTGCCAGCAGCAAAGCGTGGGGACAGGGGTTGGACTATGGCTACACCTTC
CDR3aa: CASSKAWGQGLDYGYTF

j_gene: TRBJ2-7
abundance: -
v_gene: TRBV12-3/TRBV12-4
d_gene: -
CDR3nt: TGTGCCAGCAGTTTAAACAGGGAGCAGTACTTC
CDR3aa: CASSLNREQYF

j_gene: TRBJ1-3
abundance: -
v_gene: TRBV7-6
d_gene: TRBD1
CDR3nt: TGTGCCAGCAGCTTAGACGGGACAGCTGGAAACACCATATATTTT
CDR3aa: CASSLDGTAGNTIYF